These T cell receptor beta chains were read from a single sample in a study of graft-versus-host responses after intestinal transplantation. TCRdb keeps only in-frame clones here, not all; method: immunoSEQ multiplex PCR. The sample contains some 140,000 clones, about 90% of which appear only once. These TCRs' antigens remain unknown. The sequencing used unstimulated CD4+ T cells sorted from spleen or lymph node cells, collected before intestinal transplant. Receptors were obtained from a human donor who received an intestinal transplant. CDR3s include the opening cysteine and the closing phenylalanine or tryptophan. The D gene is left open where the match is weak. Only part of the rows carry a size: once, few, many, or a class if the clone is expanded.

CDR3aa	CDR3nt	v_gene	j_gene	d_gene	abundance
CASSLRGVWDRAGEKLFF	TGTGCCAGCAGCTTAAGGGGAGTGTGGGACAGGGCTGGTGAAAAACTGTTTTTT	TRBV7-9	TRBJ1-4	TRBD1	.
CASTVGGYEQYF	TGTGCCAGCACTGTAGGGGGTTACGAGCAGTACTTC	TRBV28	TRBJ2-7	.	.
CASSIRLAGVNEQFF	TGTGCCAGTAGTATTCGGCTAGCGGGAGTCAATGAGCAGTTCTTC	TRBV19	TRBJ2-1	TRBD2	.
CASSPLRTGVKPYHQETQYF	TGTGCCAGTAGTCCCCTCAGGACAGGGGTCAAGCCGTACCACCAAGAGACCCAGTACTTC	TRBV19	TRBJ2-5	TRBD1	.
CASVMGRDEKLFF	TGTGCCAGCGTAATGGGACGAGATGAAAAACTGTTTTTT	TRBV28	TRBJ1-4	.	.
CASSSRDSYYEQYF	TGTGCCAGCAGCTCCCGGGACAGCTACTACGAGCAGTACTTC	TRBV6-1	TRBJ2-7	TRBD1	.
CASSLSRPGPNEQFF	TGTGCCAGCAGTTTAAGTCGACCAGGCCCCAATGAGCAGTTCTTC	TRBV28	TRBJ2-1	.	.
CASGRDTQETQYF	TGCGCCAGCGGCCGGGACACTCAAGAGACCCAGTACTTC	TRBV5-1	TRBJ2-5	.	.
CASSLESSGSGAYEQYF	TGTGCCAGCAGCTTAGAGTCTAGCGGGAGTGGGGCCTACGAGCAGTACTTC	TRBV7-2	TRBJ2-7	TRBD2	.
CASSDQRLAGVGSYNEQFF	TGCGCCAGCAGTGACCAACGACTAGCGGGGGTTGGTTCCTACAATGAGCAGTTCTTC	TRBV10-1	TRBJ2-1	TRBD2	.
CASRSGTVAYEQYF	TGTGCCAGCAGGTCCGGGACCGTTGCCTACGAGCAGTACTTC	TRBV6-5	TRBJ2-7	.	.
CASSYGGGPDTQYF	TGTGCCAGCAGTTACGGGGGAGGGCCAGATACGCAGTATTTT	TRBV6-6	TRBJ2-3	TRBD2	.
CASSLFAARQTEAFF	TGCGCCAGCAGCTTGTTCGCAGCCCGGCAGACTGAAGCTTTCTTT	TRBV5-1	TRBJ1-1	.	.
CATSREGVIALPYNEQFF	TGTGCCACCAGCAGAGAGGGGGTGATAGCGCTCCCCTACAATGAGCAGTTCTTC	TRBV15	TRBJ2-1	.	.
CASSSGGGLSYEQYF	TGTGCCAGCAGTTCCGGGGGGGGGCTCTCCTACGAGCAGTACTTC	TRBV6-6	TRBJ2-7	TRBD2	.
CASSLGGTGPTWANEQFF	TGCGCCAGCAGCTTGGGGGGGACAGGCCCAACCTGGGCTAATGAGCAGTTCTTC	TRBV5-1	TRBJ2-1	TRBD1	.
CASSSGPLGATGELFF	TGCGCCAGCAGCTCCGGACCCTTAGGGGCCACCGGGGAGCTGTTTTTT	TRBV5-1	TRBJ2-2	.	.
CASRGLAENEQFF	TGTGCCAGCCGAGGACTAGCGGAGAATGAGCAGTTCTTC	TRBV6-6	TRBJ2-1	TRBD2	.
CASSVVGGSSYNEQFF	TGTGCCAGCAGTGTTGTAGGCGGGAGCTCCTACAATGAGCAGTTCTTC	TRBV2	TRBJ2-1	TRBD2	once
CASSPHMDGSIYEQFF	TGTGCCAGCAGCCCCCACATGGACGGGAGTATATATGAGCAGTTCTTC	TRBV7-2	TRBJ2-1	.	.
CASLPLRGCGRHTYNEQFF	TGTGCAAGTCTCCCCCTCCGGGGTTGCGGGAGGCACACTTACAATGAGCAGTTCTTC	TRBV12-2	TRBJ2-1	.	.
CASSVGLAGGSPYEQYF	TGTGCCAGCAGCGTGGGACTAGCGGGAGGATCACCCTACGAGCAGTACTTC	TRBV9	TRBJ2-7	TRBD2	once
CASSMTPGNEQYF	TGTGCCAGTAGTATGACACCGGGGAACGAGCAGTACTTC	TRBV19	TRBJ2-7	.	few
CASSIGQSHTEAFF	TGCGCCAGCAGCATCGGACAGTCACACACTGAAGCTTTCTTT	TRBV5-1	TRBJ1-1	.	.
CASSGQGMDTQYF	TGTGCCAGCAGCGGACAGGGGATGGATACGCAGTATTTT	TRBV11-1	TRBJ2-3	TRBD1	.
CASSPRPGDEQFF	TGTGCCAGCAGCCCCCGACCTGGCGATGAGCAGTTCTTC	TRBV7-3	TRBJ2-1	.	.
CASSLEVVVNTEAFF	TGTGCCAGCAGCTTAGAAGTAGTCGTTAACACTGAAGCTTTCTTT	TRBV7-8	TRBJ1-1	.	.
CASLSMGDSNEKLFF	TGTGCCAGCCTTTCGATGGGGGATTCCAATGAAAAACTGTTTTTT	TRBV28	TRBJ1-4	.	.
CASNPLASSYNEQFF	TGTGCCAGCAACCCCCTAGCCAGCTCCTACAATGAGCAGTTCTTC	TRBV2	TRBJ2-1	.	.
CASSPPLPGGDTGELFF	TGTGCCAGCAGTCCCCCCCTTCCAGGGGGGGACACCGGGGAGCTGTTTTTT	TRBV28	TRBJ2-2	.	.
CASSPTGTAKNIQYF	TGTGCCAGCAGCCCGACCGGGACAGCCAAAAACATTCAGTACTTC	TRBV7-9	TRBJ2-4	.	.
CASSVEGGRDQPQHF	TGTGCCAGCAGCGTAGAAGGAGGGAGGGATCAGCCCCAGCATTTT	TRBV9	TRBJ1-5	.	.
CASSSPGIGSYGYTF	TGTGCCAGCAGCTCCCCCGGTATAGGGTCCTATGGCTACACCTTC	TRBV28	TRBJ1-2	.	.
CASSPRDNYNEQFF	TGTGCCAGCAGCCCCCGGGACAATTACAATGAGCAGTTCTTC	TRBV11-2	TRBJ2-1	.	.
CASSDGYSNTEAFF	TGTGCCAGCAGCGACGGCTACTCGAACACTGAAGCTTTCTTT	TRBV7-6	TRBJ1-1	.	.